This TCR beta chain was profiled in a study of blood T cell repertoires in COVID-19. The wider study: Samples representing acute and convalescent COVID-19 were sourced from the United States, Italy and Spain. From T cells, B-cell-depleted T cells, or PBMCs came the material, which was cDNA or gDNA.

Germline assignment: CDR1 MNHNS and CDR2 SASEGT. V was shortened by 2 bases and J by 6 bases, with 11 bases between the two germline ends. There are 14 residues in the CDR3. Methods used by the authors: Reference gene primer amplification yielded estimated nucleated cell counts. Libraries were prepared by immunoSEQ multiplex PCR; TCRdb keeps only in-frame clonotypes and omits some of them. D and trimming were read from the DNA, whereas the V and J calls and clone size are those reported in that table. This table has more than 95,000 clones, over 80% appearing once. The source is a man aged 50 or older with acute or convalescent COVID-19. Sequenced material: peripheral blood. This chain uses TRBV6-1 with TRBJ1-5; a possible D gene is TRBD1 (5 bases). The CDR3, as DNA: TGTGCCAGCAGTGAATGGGGGGGAGGTCAGCCCCAGCATTTT. Translation: CASSEWGGGQPQHF.